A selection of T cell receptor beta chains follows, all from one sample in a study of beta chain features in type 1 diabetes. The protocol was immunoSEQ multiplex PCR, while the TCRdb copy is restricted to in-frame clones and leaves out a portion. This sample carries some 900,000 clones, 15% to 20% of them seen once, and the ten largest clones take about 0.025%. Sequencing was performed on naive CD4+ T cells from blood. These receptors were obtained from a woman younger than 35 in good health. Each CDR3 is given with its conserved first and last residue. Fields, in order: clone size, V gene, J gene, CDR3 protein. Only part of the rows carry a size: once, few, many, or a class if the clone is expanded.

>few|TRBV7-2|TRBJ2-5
CASSLGSGINQETQYF
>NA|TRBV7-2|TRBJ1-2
CASSLSRGLGYTF
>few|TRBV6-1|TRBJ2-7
CASSETRWGYFSF
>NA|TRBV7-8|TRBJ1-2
CASSSPGGYGYTF
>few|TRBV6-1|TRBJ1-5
CASSGAGGLSNQPQHF
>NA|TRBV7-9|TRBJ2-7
CASSLGTGGPYEQYF
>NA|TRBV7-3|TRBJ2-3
CASSPSGRGRNTQYF
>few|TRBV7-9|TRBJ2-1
CASSSPRLAGVNEQFF
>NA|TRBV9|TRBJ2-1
CASSQAGAGNEQFF
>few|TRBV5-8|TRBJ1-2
CASSFTVMGYTF
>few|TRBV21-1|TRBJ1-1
CASSRAGKKLLGTEAFF
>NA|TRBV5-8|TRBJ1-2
CASSLRVFNYGYTF
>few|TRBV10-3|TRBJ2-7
CAISEGQSYEQYF
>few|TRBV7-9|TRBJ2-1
CASSLVTGGPPDEQFF
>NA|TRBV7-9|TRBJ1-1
CASSPLRQGAEAFF
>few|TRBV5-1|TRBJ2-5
CASSSKGETQYF
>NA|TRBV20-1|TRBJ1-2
CSARPRGGYTF
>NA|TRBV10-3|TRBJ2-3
CAISEQGSIDTQYF
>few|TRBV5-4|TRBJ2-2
CASSLSLNTGELFF
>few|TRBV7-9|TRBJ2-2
CASISGTSGRALYTGELFF
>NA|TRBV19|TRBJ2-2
CASSIGPTRAGELFF
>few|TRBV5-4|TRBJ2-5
CASSLMPAGQETQYF
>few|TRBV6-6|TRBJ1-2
CASSYLQGVGYGYTF
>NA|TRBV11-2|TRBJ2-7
CASSRRHVGTGRTYEQYF
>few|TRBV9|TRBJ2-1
CASSVYQLAGGYNEQFF
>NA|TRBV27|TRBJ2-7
CASSLSGEQYF
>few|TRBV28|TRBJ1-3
CASRVESGNTIYF
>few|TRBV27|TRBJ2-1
CASSVTSVYNEQFF
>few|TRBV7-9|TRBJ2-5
CASSYRTGEETQYF
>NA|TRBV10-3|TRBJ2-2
CAITNRQLGTGTAELFF
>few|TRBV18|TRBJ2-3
CASSPFGAPTDTQYF
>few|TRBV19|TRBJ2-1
CASRLGGLAGAREQFF
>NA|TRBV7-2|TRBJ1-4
CASSFEGEKLFF
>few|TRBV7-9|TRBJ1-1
CASSLGTGETEAFF
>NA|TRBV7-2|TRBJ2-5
CASSLIGPVQETQYF
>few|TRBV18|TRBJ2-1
CASSGPRQGRNNEQFF
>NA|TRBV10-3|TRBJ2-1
CAIQSRGFGNEQFF
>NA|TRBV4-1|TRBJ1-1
CASSQAGSTEAFF
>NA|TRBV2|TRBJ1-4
CASSSQTAAGEKLFF
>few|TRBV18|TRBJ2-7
CASSLGTGVTYEQYF
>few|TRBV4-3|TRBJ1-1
CASSQAIYSEAFF
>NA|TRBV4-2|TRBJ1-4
CASSQRSEEKLFF
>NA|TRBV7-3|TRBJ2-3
CASSHPRAYSPDTQYF
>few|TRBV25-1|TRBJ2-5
CASSAPGWETQYF